Listed below are T cell receptor beta chains from one sample, sequenced in a study of PD-L1 blockade in urothelial cancer. Libraries were prepared by immunoSEQ multiplex PCR; TCRdb keeps only in-frame clonotypes and omits some of them. This sample carries around 120,000 clones, about 85% of them seen once, and the ten largest clones take roughly 2.2%. The specimen was PBMCs, collected around atezolizumab (anti-PD-L1) treatment. The receptors shown here come from a man aged 50 or older with urothelial cancer. Each CDR3 is given with its conserved first and last residue. D genes are given only for firm matches. Clone size, where shown, is once, few, many, or a class for clones that have expanded.

J gene: TRBJ2-2; CDR3 length: 13; V gene: TRBV5-1; D gene: NA; clone size: NA; CDR3 DNA: TGCGCCAGCAGCTTGTCAGTCACCGGGGAGCTGTTTTTT; CDR3 protein: CASSLSVTGELFF
J gene: TRBJ2-3; CDR3 length: 15; V gene: TRBV19; D gene: TRBD1; clone size: NA; CDR3 DNA: TGTGCCAGTAGCGGTGGACAGGGGGGCGCAGATACGCAGTATTTT; CDR3 protein: CASSGGQGGADTQYF
J gene: TRBJ2-7; CDR3 length: 13; V gene: TRBV28; D gene: NA; clone size: NA; CDR3 DNA: TGTGCCAGCAGTCCCCCGGACAGCTACGAGCAGTACTTC; CDR3 protein: CASSPPDSYEQYF
J gene: TRBJ1-6; CDR3 length: 16; V gene: TRBV19; D gene: NA; clone size: NA; CDR3 DNA: TGTGCCAGTAGTATAGATGCGATAGCCCAAAATTCACCCCTCCACTTT; CDR3 protein: CASSIDAIAQNSPLHF
J gene: TRBJ1-5; CDR3 length: 16; V gene: TRBV7-9; D gene: TRBD1; clone size: few; CDR3 DNA: TGTGCCAGCAGCGAAGGGACAGGAGGGAGCAATCAGCCCCAGCATTTT; CDR3 protein: CASSEGTGGSNQPQHF
J gene: TRBJ2-5; CDR3 length: 14; V gene: TRBV6-1; D gene: TRBD2; clone size: NA; CDR3 DNA: TGTGCCAGCAGTAATGGCGGGGGCCAAGAGACCCAGTACTTC; CDR3 protein: CASSNGGGQETQYF
J gene: TRBJ1-1; CDR3 length: 15; V gene: TRBV19; D gene: NA; clone size: NA; CDR3 DNA: TGTGCCAGTAGCATCGCCGGGGGCGGGGGCACTGAAGCTTTCTTT; CDR3 protein: CASSIAGGGGTEAFF
J gene: TRBJ2-3; CDR3 length: 14; V gene: TRBV9; D gene: NA; clone size: NA; CDR3 DNA: TGTGCCAGCAGCGCAGAGGGCGGCACAGATACGCAGTATTTT; CDR3 protein: CASSAEGGTDTQYF
J gene: TRBJ2-6; CDR3 length: 13; V gene: TRBV30; D gene: TRBD2; clone size: once; CDR3 DNA: TGTGCTTGCGGGGGGCAGGGGGCCAACGTCCTGACTTTC; CDR3 protein: CACGGQGANVLTF
J gene: TRBJ1-4; CDR3 length: 14; V gene: TRBV28; D gene: TRBD1; clone size: NA; CDR3 DNA: TGTGCCAGCAGTCCCGGGACAGTTAATGAAAAACTGTTTTTT; CDR3 protein: CASSPGTVNEKLFF
J gene: TRBJ1-6; CDR3 length: 14; V gene: TRBV11-3; D gene: NA; clone size: NA; CDR3 DNA: TGTGCCAGCAGCTTAGGCAGGTCCGACTCACCCCTCCACTTT; CDR3 protein: CASSLGRSDSPLHF
J gene: TRBJ2-7; CDR3 length: 13; V gene: TRBV6-5; D gene: TRBD1; clone size: NA; CDR3 DNA: TGTGCCAGCAGTGGGACAGGCCCCAACGAGCAGTACTTC; CDR3 protein: CASSGTGPNEQYF
J gene: TRBJ1-1; CDR3 length: 13; V gene: TRBV28; D gene: NA; clone size: NA; CDR3 DNA: TGTGCCAGCAGCCTAGTACGGAACACTGAAGCTTTCTTT; CDR3 protein: CASSLVRNTEAFF
J gene: TRBJ2-1; CDR3 length: 11; V gene: TRBV20-1; D gene: NA; clone size: once; CDR3 DNA: TGCAGTGCTAGACTTTTCAATGAGCAGTTCTTC; CDR3 protein: CSARLFNEQFF
J gene: TRBJ1-5; CDR3 length: 15; V gene: TRBV28; D gene: NA; clone size: NA; CDR3 DNA: TGTGCCAGCAGTTTATTGACAGGCAGCAATCAGCCCCAGCATTTT; CDR3 protein: CASSLLTGSNQPQHF
J gene: TRBJ2-1; CDR3 length: 12; V gene: TRBV28; D gene: NA; clone size: NA; CDR3 DNA: TGTGCCAGCAGCCTCCCCTACAATGAGCAGTTCTTC; CDR3 protein: CASSLPYNEQFF
J gene: TRBJ2-7; CDR3 length: 15; V gene: TRBV19; D gene: TRBD2; clone size: once; CDR3 DNA: TGTGCCAGCCGACTCACTAGCGGTCATTCCTACGAGCAGTACTTC; CDR3 protein: CASRLTSGHSYEQYF
J gene: TRBJ2-1; CDR3 length: 16; V gene: TRBV6-5; D gene: TRBD2; clone size: NA; CDR3 DNA: TGTGCCAGCAGTTACGGGGGACTAGGTCTGTTCAATGAGCAGTTCTTC; CDR3 protein: CASSYGGLGLFNEQFF
J gene: TRBJ2-2; CDR3 length: 16; V gene: TRBV5-4; D gene: TRBD2; clone size: NA; CDR3 DNA: TGTGCCAGCAGCTTGTTCGCTAGCGGAATAACCGGGGAGCTGTTTTTT; CDR3 protein: CASSLFASGITGELFF
J gene: TRBJ1-5; CDR3 length: 12; V gene: TRBV5-1; D gene: NA; clone size: NA; CDR3 DNA: TGCGCCAGCAGCTTTGACGGGGGGCCCCAGCATTTT; CDR3 protein: CASSFDGGPQHF
J gene: TRBJ1-2; CDR3 length: 14; V gene: TRBV7-8; D gene: NA; clone size: NA; CDR3 DNA: TGTGCCAGCAGCTTAGGTGGGGCCACTTATGGCTACACCTTC; CDR3 protein: CASSLGGATYGYTF
J gene: TRBJ1-5; CDR3 length: 14; V gene: TRBV5-4; D gene: NA; clone size: NA; CDR3 DNA: TGTGCCAGCAGCTTGGCCGGGGGCAATCAGCCCCAGCATTTT; CDR3 protein: CASSLAGGNQPQHF
J gene: TRBJ1-2; CDR3 length: 14; V gene: TRBV6-6; D gene: TRBD1; clone size: NA; CDR3 DNA: TGTGCCAGCAATACAGGGGAACGTTTTTATGGCTACACCTTC; CDR3 protein: CASNTGERFYGYTF
J gene: TRBJ2-5; CDR3 length: 12; V gene: TRBV15; D gene: NA; clone size: once; CDR3 DNA: TGTGCCACCAGCCTCTCCGGGGAGACCCAGTACTTC; CDR3 protein: CATSLSGETQYF
J gene: TRBJ1-2; CDR3 length: 20; V gene: TRBV19; D gene: TRBD1; clone size: once; CDR3 DNA: TGTGCCAGTAGTATTTTTAATGGAGGGACGCGTTGGACAGGGGATAAAGGCTACACCTTC; CDR3 protein: CASSIFNGGTRWTGDKGYTF
J gene: TRBJ1-1; CDR3 length: 14; V gene: TRBV7-3; D gene: NA; clone size: NA; CDR3 DNA: TGTGCCAGCAGCTTAGGGACTGCGAACACTGAAGCTTTCTTT; CDR3 protein: CASSLGTANTEAFF
J gene: TRBJ1-4; CDR3 length: 13; V gene: TRBV10-1; D gene: TRBD1; clone size: NA; CDR3 DNA: TGCGCCAGCAGTGAAGGACAGGTTGGGGAACTGTTTTTT; CDR3 protein: CASSEGQVGELFF
J gene: TRBJ1-5; CDR3 length: 15; V gene: TRBV15; D gene: NA; clone size: NA; CDR3 DNA: TGTGCCACCAGCAGAGTCTCCAGGGGCAATCAGCCCCAGCATTTT; CDR3 protein: CATSRVSRGNQPQHF
J gene: TRBJ2-6; CDR3 length: 16; V gene: TRBV27; D gene: TRBD1; clone size: NA; CDR3 DNA: TGTGCCAGCAGGGGGACAGGGAGTATTGGGGCCAACGTCCTGACTTTC; CDR3 protein: CASRGTGSIGANVLTF
J gene: TRBJ2-1; CDR3 length: 10; V gene: TRBV5-8; D gene: NA; clone size: NA; CDR3 DNA: TGTGCCAGCAGCTTCGGTGAGCAGTTCTTC; CDR3 protein: CASSFGEQFF
J gene: TRBJ2-7; CDR3 length: 14; V gene: TRBV28; D gene: TRBD2; clone size: few; CDR3 DNA: TGTGCCAGCAGACTGGCGGGAGGGCCGGGGGAGCAGTACTTC; CDR3 protein: CASRLAGGPGEQYF
J gene: TRBJ1-4; CDR3 length: 12; V gene: TRBV10-3; D gene: NA; clone size: NA; CDR3 DNA: TGTGCCATCAGGGACGACAGGGAAAAACTGTTTTTT; CDR3 protein: CAIRDDREKLFF
J gene: TRBJ1-1; CDR3 length: 15; V gene: TRBV7-2; D gene: TRBD1; clone size: NA; CDR3 DNA: TGTGCCAGCAGCCCCGACAGGGCCTTGAACACTGAAGCTTTCTTT; CDR3 protein: CASSPDRALNTEAFF
J gene: TRBJ1-6; CDR3 length: 16; V gene: TRBV4-2; D gene: TRBD1; clone size: few; CDR3 DNA: TGTGCCAGCAGCCAAGGACGGGACAGGACCCATTCACCCCTCCACTTT; CDR3 protein: CASSQGRDRTHSPLHF
J gene: TRBJ1-5; CDR3 length: 16; V gene: TRBV27; D gene: NA; clone size: NA; CDR3 DNA: TGTGCCAGCACCGCCTCTGGACTTTTAACCAATCAGCCCCAGCATTTT; CDR3 protein: CASTASGLLTNQPQHF
J gene: TRBJ1-3; CDR3 length: 16; V gene: TRBV6-1; D gene: NA; clone size: few; CDR3 DNA: TGTGCCAGCAGTGAAACCGAACCGGGGTCAGGAAACACCATATATTTT; CDR3 protein: CASSETEPGSGNTIYF
J gene: TRBJ2-7; CDR3 length: 13; V gene: TRBV29-1; D gene: TRBD1; clone size: NA; CDR3 DNA: TGCAGCGTTGCCCCGACAGGGACCTACGAGCAGTACTTC; CDR3 protein: CSVAPTGTYEQYF
J gene: TRBJ2-1; CDR3 length: 19; V gene: TRBV11-2; D gene: NA; clone size: NA; CDR3 DNA: TGTGCCAGCAGCTTAAGGTTTAAAGTGGGAGGGGGGGCCTACAATGAGCAGTTCTTC; CDR3 protein: CASSLRFKVGGGAYNEQFF
J gene: TRBJ2-7; CDR3 length: 14; V gene: TRBV28; D gene: TRBD1; clone size: NA; CDR3 DNA: TGTGCCAGCAGTTTTGGGACAGGGCCCGGGGAGCAGTACTTC; CDR3 protein: CASSFGTGPGEQYF